The source of this T cell receptor beta chain is a study of vaccination and CD4 T cells after COVID-19. Overall study context: Convalescent donors were composed of six males and four females, of whom two were Hispanic. A median of roughly 97 days (range 35 to 161) separated diagnosis from post-COVID sampling.

Regarding treatment: roughly 10-day PBMC culture with coronavirus spike peptide pools or control peptides (ViraFEST assay). Under the ViraFEST approach, antigen-specific T cells were expanded with peptide pools and TCRs subsequently sequenced. As regards this clonotype: Antigen specificity is unknown.

Sequencing of DNA taken from cultured CD4+ T cells relied on the Oncomine TCR Beta short-read assay. From the PCR reads, TCRdb called clonotypes with MiXCR, one entry per CDR3 protein. The repertoire holds over 14,000 distinct CDR3 sequences, with roughly 75% as singletons. CDR3 length: 15 residues. From germline, CDR1 is DFQATT and CDR2 SNEGSKA (reference sequence). V gave up 3 bases and J gave up 0 bases; unmatched junction bases: 5. This rearrangement joins TRBV20-1 to TRBJ1-5; 7 bases fit TRBD1. Specimen: CD4+ T cells from blood, cultured in vitro. This receptor was obtained from a human donor who had recovered from COVID-19. DNA for the CDR3: TGCAGTGCTAGGACGACAGGGATTAGCAATCAGCCCCAGCATTTT. This gives the protein CSARTTGISNQPQHF.